This T cell receptor beta chain was found in a study of T cell responses to AZD1222 COVID-19 vaccine. CDR3 length: 13 amino acids. V was clipped by 10 bases and J by 4 bases, with 16 bases between them. Germline V gene sequence: CDR1 MNHEY, CDR2 SVGAGI. Assay: immunoSEQ multiplex PCR; the TCRdb copy retains only in-frame clones and omits some. The sample consists of some 200,000 clones, about 93% of them appearing once. The sample in question was peripheral blood, obtained on day 0 of MenACWY control vaccination. The rearrangement links TRBV6-5 to TRBJ1-2, with a possible D match to TRBD1 (5 bases). This TCR came from an adult in good health. CDR3 amino acids: CATAGGGSYGYTF. The CDR3 DNA is TGTGCCACCGCTGGGGGAGGAAGCTATGGCTACACCTTC.